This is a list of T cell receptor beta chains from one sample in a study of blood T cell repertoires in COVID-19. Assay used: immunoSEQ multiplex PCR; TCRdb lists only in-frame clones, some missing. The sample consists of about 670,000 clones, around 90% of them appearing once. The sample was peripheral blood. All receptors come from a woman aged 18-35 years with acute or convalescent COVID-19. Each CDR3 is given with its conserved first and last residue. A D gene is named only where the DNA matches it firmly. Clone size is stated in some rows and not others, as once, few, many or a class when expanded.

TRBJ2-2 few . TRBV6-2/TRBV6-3 TGTGCCAGCAGTTACGGGCCGGGGGTCACCGGGGAGCTGTTTTTT CASSYGPGVTGELFF
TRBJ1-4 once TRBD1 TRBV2 TGTGCCAGCAGCGAACCGGGACAGGAGGATGAAAAACTGTTTTTT CASSEPGQEDEKLFF
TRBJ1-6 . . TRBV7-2 TGTGCCAGCAGCTTAATGGCGGCGGGAAATTCACCCCTCCACTTT CASSLMAAGNSPLHF
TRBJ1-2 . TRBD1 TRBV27 TGTGCCAGCAGTTTATCGGGACAGAACGGCTACACCTTC CASSLSGQNGYTF
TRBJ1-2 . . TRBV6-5 TGTGCCAGCAGTTACGCACGCACAGGGAGGGGTGGCTACACCTTC CASSYARTGRGGYTF
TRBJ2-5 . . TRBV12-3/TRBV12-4 TGTGCTAGTCGGAGGTCCGGGGAGACCCAGTACTTC CASRRSGETQYF
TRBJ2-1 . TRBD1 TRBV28 TGTGCCATCAATCAGGGGGCCGCAGACACAGGGAATGAGCAGTTCTTC CAINQGAADTGNEQFF
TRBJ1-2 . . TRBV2 TGTGCCAGCAGTGGTAGTCGGGGGTTTAACTATGGCTACACCTTC CASSGSRGFNYGYTF
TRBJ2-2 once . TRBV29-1 TGCAGCGCGACAGTCACCGCCGGGGAGCTGTTTTTT CSATVTAGELFF
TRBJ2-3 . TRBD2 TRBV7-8 TGTGCCAGCAGCCGGATAGCGGGGAATACGCAGTATTTT CASSRIAGNTQYF
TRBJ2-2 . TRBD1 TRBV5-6 TGTGCCAGCAGCCTGGTCGGACAGGGGTGGAACACCGGGGAGCTGTTTTTT CASSLVGQGWNTGELFF
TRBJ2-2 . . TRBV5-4 TGTGCCAGCAGCTTGGGGGGAGGAGGGAACACCGGGGAGCTGTTTTTT CASSLGGGGNTGELFF
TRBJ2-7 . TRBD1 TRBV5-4 TGTGCCAGCAGCCCCGGGACAGGGGGAAACGAGCAGTACTTC CASSPGTGGNEQYF
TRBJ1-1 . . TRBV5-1 TGCGCCAGCAACCCTGCCCCAGGGGCCGCGAGTGAAGCTTTCTTT CASNPAPGAASEAFF
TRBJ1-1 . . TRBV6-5 TGTGCCAGCGGGCTCGGACAGTTATCGACCACTGAAGCTTTCTTT CASGLGQLSTTEAFF
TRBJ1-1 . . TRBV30 TGTGCCTGGCGCTATATGTCTGAAGCTTTCTTT CAWRYMSEAFF
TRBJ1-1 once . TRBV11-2 TGTGCCAGCAGCTTAGGAACTACTGAAGCTTTCTTT CASSLGTTEAFF
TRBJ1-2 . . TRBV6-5 TGTGCCAGCAGTTACCGGGATCTTTCTTATGGCTACACCTTC CASSYRDLSYGYTF